The following is a T cell receptor beta chain sequence with its context. Antigen unknown. Per the germline V gene, CDR1 is LGHNA and CDR2 is YNFKEQ. V lost 2 bases and J 6 bases, leaving 10 bases between the germline ends. This CDR3 region has 13 residues. The PCR primers covered 54 TRBV and 13 TRBJ segments. Deep-resolution sequencing targeted 200,000 T cell genomes in pre-culture CD4+ samples. TCRdb's copy holds only in-frame clones and misses some; the assay was immunoSEQ multiplex PCR. This sample has 65,000 to 95,000 clones, with around four fifths found just once. This sample stems from a study of T cell repertoires and HLA-DP antigens. Regarding the study as a whole: A non-physiological HeLa system presented antigen to total CD4+ responders.

Material for sequencing was CD4+ T cells from PBMCs. This clonotype was obtained from a man aged 55 to 69 in good health and CMV-seronegative. The genes are TRBV4-2 and TRBJ1-2; D gene uncertain. CDR3 protein: CASSQPLPDGYTF. CDR3 DNA sequence: TGTGCCAGCAGCCAACCCCTGCCTGATGGCTACACCTTC.